One T cell receptor (beta chain) is described in this entry. Measured with immunoSEQ multiplex PCR; TCRdb has only the in-frame clones, and not every one. The sample consists of about 30,000 clones, about 90% of them appearing once. The data stem from a study of OX40 agonist ivuxolimab in advanced cancers. About the study: Ivuxolimab was administered intravenously to patients at 0.01 to 10 mg/kg every 2 weeks.

V shed 4 bases and J shed 7 bases, with 23 bases lying between them. The CDR3 covers 16 residues. Germline V gene lookup returns CDR1 SEHNR and CDR2 FQNEAQ (reference sequence). J is TRBJ2-7 and V is TRBV7-9; D is uncertain. This TCR was recovered from an adult with an advanced solid tumor such as melanoma, head and neck, liver or kidney cancer. Here the sequenced sample was CD4+ or CD8+ T cells sorted from blood, taken in a trial of the OX40 agonist ivuxolimab. CDR3 DNA sequence: TGTGCCAGCAGCTCTGAGACACAAGCCGACGGCGAAGAGCAGTACGTC. Translated: CASSSETQADGEEQYV.